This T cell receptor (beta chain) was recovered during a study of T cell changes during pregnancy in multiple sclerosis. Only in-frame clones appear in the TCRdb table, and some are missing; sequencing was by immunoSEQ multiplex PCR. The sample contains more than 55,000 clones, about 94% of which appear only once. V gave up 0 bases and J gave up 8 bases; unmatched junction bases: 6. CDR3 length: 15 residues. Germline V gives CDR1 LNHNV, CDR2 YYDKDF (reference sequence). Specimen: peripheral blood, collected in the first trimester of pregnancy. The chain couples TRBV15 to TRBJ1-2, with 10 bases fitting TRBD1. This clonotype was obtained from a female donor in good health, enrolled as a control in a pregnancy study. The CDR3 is CATSRERQGAEGYTF. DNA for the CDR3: TGTGCCACCAGCAGAGAGAGACAGGGGGCGGAAGGCTACACCTTC.